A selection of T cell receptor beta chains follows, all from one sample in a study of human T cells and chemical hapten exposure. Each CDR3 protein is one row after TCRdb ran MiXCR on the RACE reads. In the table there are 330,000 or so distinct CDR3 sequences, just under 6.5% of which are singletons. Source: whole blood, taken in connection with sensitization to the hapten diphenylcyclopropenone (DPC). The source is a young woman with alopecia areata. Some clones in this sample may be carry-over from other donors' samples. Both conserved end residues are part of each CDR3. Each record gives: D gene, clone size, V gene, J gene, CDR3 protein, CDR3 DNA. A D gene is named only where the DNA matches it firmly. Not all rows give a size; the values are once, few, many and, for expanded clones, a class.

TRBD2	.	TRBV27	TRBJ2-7	CASSVRPGGSHYEQYF	TGTGCCAGCAGTGTCCGCCCGGGGGGGAGTCACTACGAGCAGTACTTC
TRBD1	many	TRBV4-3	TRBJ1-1	CASSQDRTGITFF	TGCGCCAGCAGCCAAGATCGGACAGGGATTACTTTCTTT
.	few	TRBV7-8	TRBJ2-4	CASSLARVNIQYF	TGTGCCAGCAGCTTAGCCAGGGTGAACATTCAGTACTTC
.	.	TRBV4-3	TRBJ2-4	CASSQDKDLLAKNIQYF	TGCGCCAGCAGCCAAGATAAGGACCTTCTAGCCAAAAACATTCAGTACTTC
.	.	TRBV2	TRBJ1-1	CASSEGRGKNTEAFF	TGTGCCAGCAGTGAAGGCAGGGGAAAGAACACTGAAGCTTTCTTT
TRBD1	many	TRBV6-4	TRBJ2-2	CASSVQGADTGELFF	TGTGCCAGCAGCGTACAGGGGGCTGACACCGGGGAGCTGTTTTTT
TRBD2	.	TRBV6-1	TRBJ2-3	CASSEDLSGGVDTQYF	TGTGCCAGCAGTGAAGATCTTAGCGGGGGGGTAGATACGCAGTATTTT
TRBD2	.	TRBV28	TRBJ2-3	CASSFPTSGGTDTQYF	TGTGCCAGCAGTTTCCCGACTAGCGGGGGGACAGATACGCAGTATTTT
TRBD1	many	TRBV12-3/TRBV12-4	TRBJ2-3	CASSSDREQEYF	TGTGCCAGCAGTTCGGACAGGGAACAAGAGTATTTT
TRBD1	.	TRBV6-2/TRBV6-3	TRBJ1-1	CASSSFDRGTTRAFF	TGTGCCAGCAGCTCGTTCGACAGGGGTACTACTAGGGCTTTCTTT
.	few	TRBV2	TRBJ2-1	CASSEGRGPDEQFF	TGTGCCAGCAGTGAAGGTCGGGGCCCCGATGAGCAGTTCTTC
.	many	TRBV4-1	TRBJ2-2	CASSTSQLRAGELFF	TGCGCCAGCAGCACCAGCCAGTTGCGGGCCGGGGAGCTGTTTTTT
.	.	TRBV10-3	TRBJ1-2	CAISGQLPNYGYTF	TGTGCCATCAGTGGACAGCTCCCTAACTATGGCTACACCTTC
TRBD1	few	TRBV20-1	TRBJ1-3	CRDRLLGNTIYF	TGCAGGGACAGGCTCCTCGGAAACACCATATATTTT
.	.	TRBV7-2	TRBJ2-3	CASSLALQGRDTQYF	TGTGCCAGCAGCTTAGCGTTGCAGGGGAGAGATACGCAGTATTTT